This is a list of T cell receptor beta chains from one sample in a study of blood T cell repertoires in COVID-19. Repertoires were generated with immunoSEQ multiplex PCR, while TCRdb's copy carries only in-frame clones and drops some. This table has about 110,000 clones, 80% to 85% appearing once. The specimen was peripheral blood. These receptor sequences come from a man aged 70-80 years with acute or convalescent COVID-19. CDR3s include the opening cysteine and the closing phenylalanine or tryptophan. Clone size appears in some rows only: once, few, many, or a class for an expanded clone.

14	NA	TRBJ1-2	TRBV10-3	CAVGIGTEFYGYTF
12	NA	TRBJ1-2	TRBV18	CASSPSEGGYTF
16	NA	TRBJ2-5	TRBV6-5	CASSYRTGVSQETQYF
15	NA	TRBJ2-7	TRBV11-2	CASSPWGTRSYEQYF
17	NA	TRBJ2-2	TRBV5-1	CASSIDLRGKNTGELFF
16	NA	TRBJ1-5	TRBV19	CASSAGQRLPAQPQHF
13	NA	TRBJ1-5	TRBV7-9	CASSLTGGQPQHF
11	NA	TRBJ2-7	TRBV10-3	CAISVAGEQYF
15	NA	TRBJ2-7	TRBV27	CASSLSGGTTYEQYF
15	NA	TRBJ1-5	TRBV18	CASSPWAGANQPQHF
14	few	TRBJ1-1	TRBV19	CASQRDRQGQEAFF
14	NA	TRBJ1-6	TRBV28	CASSLQGADSPLHF
15	NA	TRBJ2-2	TRBV10-3	CAISGLAENTGELFF
15	NA	TRBJ1-4	TRBV6-1	CASSDWQGGYEKLFF
15	NA	TRBJ1-3	TRBV5-1	CASRAAGATGNTIYF
16	NA	TRBJ1-1	TRBV19	CASAIGTGGSNTEAFF
15	few	TRBJ1-1	TRBV18	CASSRQDGRYTEAFF
15	NA	TRBJ1-2	TRBV5-1	CASSRDRGGDYGYTF
11	NA	TRBJ1-5	TRBV6-5	CARHDREIQHF
14	NA	TRBJ1-2	TRBV6-5	CASRNSGGFSGYTF
14	NA	TRBJ1-1	TRBV5-6	CASSLGQGFTEAFF
13	NA	TRBJ1-1	TRBV7-9	CASGEGLNTEAFF
20	once	TRBJ2-1	TRBV11-2	CASSLDRGLAGAASYNEQFF
14	few	TRBJ1-5	TRBV7-9	CASSNSGQGRPQHF
14	NA	TRBJ1-4	TRBV28	CASSFIGTAEKLFF
17	NA	TRBJ1-1	TRBV7-9	CASSLKGQTRSNTEAFF
16	once	TRBJ2-7	TRBV28	CASSSPGQGESYEQYF
15	NA	TRBJ2-3	TRBV5-6	CASSLRLASTDTQYF
14	NA	TRBJ1-5	TRBV9	CASYPTGLKQPQHF
13	NA	TRBJ2-3	TRBV5-1	CVPGGGRKDTQYF
14	NA	TRBJ1-1	TRBV6-1	CASSEGQANTEAFF
17	NA	TRBJ2-3	TRBV27	CASSFQAGGPIGDTQYF
16	NA	TRBJ1-2	TRBV10-2	CASSESWGQGYSGYTF